Here is one TCR beta chain with its context. The antigen is undetermined. This specimen comes from a study of shared clonotypes between healthy human individuals. V was shortened by 5 bases and J by 1 base, with 9 bases between the two germline ends. CDR3 length equals 13 residues. Germline-derived CDR1 and CDR2 are SEHNR and FQNEAQ (reference sequence). The test was conducted at deep level. Every subset's genomic DNA went evenly onto several immunoSEQ plates. Sequenced by immunoSEQ multiplex PCR; TCRdb stores in-frame clones only, minus some. Of approximately 2,000,000 clones in the sample, around 93% are singletons; the top ten hold about 1.6%. Only CD45RO-negative cells positively selected for CCR7 counted as naive CD8 cells, so terminally differentiated effector memory CD45RA+ cells were excluded. Study observations and caveats: Clonotype sharing across several donors was observed for 4% to 6.5% of naive CD4 clonotypes. Represented diversity, genetic and exposure-history alike, was limited by few donors.

The receptor's source is a man between 18 and 29 years old in good health. Some clones in this sample may be carry-over from other donors' samples. The V and J genes are TRBV7-9 and TRBJ2-7; the D is unclear. The material sequenced was naive CD8+ T cells from PBMCs. The CDR3 nucleotides are TGTGCCAGCAGCCAAGCGCTTTCCTACGAGCAGTACTTC. Translated: CASSQALSYEQYF.